The T cell receptor (beta chain) described here comes from a study of T cell repertoires in cytomegalovirus infection. Study-wide context: TCR beta signatures that were public indicated CMV infection and matching HLA type.

MiXCR was run by TCRdb on the reads, yielding one entry per CDR3 protein. The sample comprises 200,000 or so distinct CDR3 sequences, under 30% of which are singletons, and 31% rests with the top ten. Findings and caveats of the study: Individuals carrying CMV plus the relevant HLA were identified by cumulative frequency of public TCR beta families. CMV-specific TCR beta clonotypes restricted by HLA-C were the ones dominating the ex vivo response.

Germline V lookup: CDR1 DFQATT, CDR2 SNEGSKA (reference sequence). Trimming cost V 4 bases and J 4 bases; bases outside gene matches: 9. This CDR3 has 17 residues. In its sample, this clonotype was seen a few times. Its cognate antigen is unknown. Specimen: PBMCs. This sequence originates from a human donor in good health (CMV status not recorded). Some clones in this sample may be carry-over from other donors' samples. The chain employs TRBV20-1 and TRBJ2-3; the match to TRBD2 covers 15 bases. DNA for the CDR3: TGCAGTGCTACAGGGACTAGCGGGAGGCCCCTTTCAGATACGCAGTATTTT. Its protein product is CSATGTSGRPLSDTQYF.